The 22 T cell receptor beta chains given below trace back to one sample, sequenced in a study of blood T cell repertoires in COVID-19. Repertoires were generated with immunoSEQ multiplex PCR, while TCRdb's copy carries only in-frame clones and drops some. This table holds about 190,000 clones, 80% to 95% found once. Sequencing was done on a sample of peripheral blood. These TCRs come from a man in his forties or fifties with acute or convalescent COVID-19.

The chain recombines TRBV5-1 with TRBJ1-5; 7 bases agree with TRBD1. With V trimmed by 2 bases and J by 6 bases, 8 bases remained unmatched. There are 15 residues in the CDR3. Germline V gene data show CDR1 as SGHRS and CDR2 as YFSETQ. DNA of the CDR3: TGCGCCAGCAGCTTTACAGGGGAAGTCGGTCAGCCCCAGCATTTT. This codes for CASSFTGEVGQPQHF.

The rearrangement joins TRBV18 to TRBJ1-1, with unresolved D. There are 17 residues in the CDR3. Germline-derived CDR1 and CDR2 are KGHSH and LQKENI. Trimming stripped 3 bases from V and 1 base from J, with 18 bases between. DNA for the CDR3: TGTGCCAGCTCACCCCCAGGCGGGGTAATCAGGAACACTGAAGCTTTCTTT. This translates into CASSPPGGVIRNTEAFF.

V gene TRBV5-4 combines with J gene TRBJ2-2; 12 bases are a match to TRBD2. V shed 4 bases and J 4 bases; nucleotides not matched to a gene: 5. Germline V gene sequence: CDR1 SGHNT, CDR2 YYREEE (reference sequence). This CDR3 is 16 amino acids long. The CDR3 DNA sequence: TGTGCCAGCAGCGAGCGACTAGCGGGAGTCACCGGGGAGCTGTTTTTT. Protein product: CASSERLAGVTGELFF.

This clone appeared once. The chain joins TRBV12-3 or TRBV12-4 to TRBJ1-1; no definite D call. The CDR3 contains 13 residues. V shed 2 bases and J shed 0 bases, with 4 bases lying between them. The DNA for the CDR3 is TGTGCCAGCAGTTTACGCGTGAACACTGAAGCTTTCTTT. Its translation is CASSLRVNTEAFF.

The chain combines TRBV20-1 with TRBJ1-2, with D perhaps matching TRBD1 (6 bases). Germline V CDR1 and CDR2: DFQATT, SNEGSKA (reference sequence). Between the trimmed V and J ends, which lost 3 bases and 5 bases, there was a span of 13 bases. The CDR3 is 13 amino acids. CDR3 sequence: CSASTGSEYGYTF. The CDR3 DNA sequence: TGCAGTGCTAGTACAGGGAGTGAGTATGGCTACACCTTC.

The chain combines TRBV7-2 with TRBJ1-1; D remains ambiguous. Germline CDR1 reads SGHTA; CDR2 reads FQGNSA. The V and J ends lost 4 bases and 0 bases respectively, with 6 bases between them. CDR3 length: 13 residues. CDR3 residues: CASSYDMNTEAFF. Written as DNA, the CDR3 is TGTGCCAGCAGCTACGACATGAACACTGAAGCTTTCTTT. The variable domain in full, completed from reference TRBV7-2 and TRBJ1-1, reads GAGVSQSPSNKVTEKGKDVELRCDPISGHTALYWYRQSLGQGLEFLIYFQGNSAPDKSGLPSDRFSAERTGGSVSTLTIQRTQQEDSAVYLCASSYDMNTEAFFGQGTRLTVV.

In DNA form, the CDR3 reads TGTGCCAGCAGCTGGGCTTCGGGGGGTAATGGCTACACCTTC. It translates to CASSWASGGNGYTF. The chain uses TRBV5-6 and TRBJ1-2, with a weak D call TRBD1 (5 bases). V was cut by 3 bases and J by 6 bases, with 15 bases left in between. This CDR3 is 14 amino acids long. Germline V gives CDR1 SGHDT, CDR2 YYEEEE.

V is TRBV9 and J is TRBJ2-1, with 8 positions matching TRBD2. The germline CDR1 and CDR2 sequences are SGDLS and YYNGEE. V trimming: 0 bases; J trimming: 7 bases; junction bases outside the gene matches: 6. The CDR3 totals 15 residues. The CDR3 here is CASSVGSGSGNEQFF. CDR3 nucleotides: TGTGCCAGCAGCGTAGGGAGCGGGAGTGGGAATGAGCAGTTCTTC.

The chain employs TRBV29-1 and TRBJ1-2; D gene uncertain. Trimming stripped 2 bases from V and 8 bases from J, with 12 bases between. Germline V gene sequence: CDR1 SQVTM, CDR2 ANQGSEA. CDR3 length: 12 residues. Written as DNA, the CDR3 is TGCAGCGTTGAATCTGCCGGGGTAGGCTACACCTTC. This translates into CSVESAGVGYTF. The whole variable domain, filled in from reference TRBV29-1 and TRBJ1-2, reads SAVISQKPSRDICQRGTSLTIQCQVDSQVTMMFWYRQQPGQSLTLIATANQGSEATYESGFVIDKFPISRPNLTFSTLTVSNMSPEDSSIYLCSVESAGVGYTFGSGTRLTVV.

This clone was detected only once. The chain carries TRBV5-6 and TRBJ2-2; 7 bases fit TRBD1. Germline loops: CDR1 SGHDT, CDR2 YYEEEE. The CDR3 has 17 amino acids. Germline trimming cut 0 bases from V and 4 bases from J; bases unmatched to any gene: 9. The CDR3 region has the DNA TGTGCCAGCAGCTTGGAGGCGGACAGGACGGTCACCGGGGAGCTGTTTTTT. It is translated as CASSLEADRTVTGELFF.

The chain links TRBV18 to TRBJ2-3; 9 bases fit TRBD2. The V segment lost 3 bases and the J segment 0 bases; nucleotides outside the gene matches: 4. This CDR3 has 16 residues. Germline-derived CDR1 and CDR2 are KGHSH and LQKENI. The CDR3 DNA sequence: TGTGCCAGCTCACCCCGTACTAGCGGGAGCACAGATACGCAGTATTTT. Protein product: CASSPRTSGSTDTQYF.

The V gene is TRBV6-1, the J gene TRBJ2-1; 9 positions agree with TRBD2. Germline loops: CDR1 MNHNS, CDR2 SASEGT. Trimming took 2 bases from V and 3 from J; bases not matched to a gene: 8. The CDR3 is 17 residues long. The DNA for the CDR3 is TGTGCCAGCAGTGAACAATTAGCGGGGGAAGTCTACAATGAGCAGTTCTTC. It codes for CASSEQLAGEVYNEQFF.

Written as DNA, the CDR3 is TGTGCCAGTAGTACCCGGACTAGCGGGACAGATACGCAGTATTTT. Its protein is CASSTRTSGTDTQYF. The chain employs TRBV19 and TRBJ2-3; 11 bases match TRBD2. The CDR3 has 15 residues. CDR1 is LNHDA, CDR2 SQIVND, per germline (reference sequence). V shed 4 bases, J shed 3 bases, and the junction held 3 bases outside the gene matches.

This clone was observed a single time. This rearrangement joins TRBV7-8 to TRBJ2-7; D is uncertain. Germline loops: CDR1 SGHVS, CDR2 FQNEAQ. CDR3 size: 10 residues. The germline V and J ends were trimmed by 5 bases and 6 bases, with 5 bases remaining between them. CDR3 nucleotide sequence: TGTGCCAGCAGCCCAGTCGAGCAGTACGTC. Amino acids: CASSPVEQYV.

The J gene is TRBJ2-2, the V gene TRBV7-9; 8 bases are a match to TRBD2. Germline-derived CDR1 and CDR2 are SEHNR and FQNEAQ (reference sequence). CDR3 length: 13 residues. Unmatched junction bases numbered 3, after V lost 5 bases and J lost 7 bases. The CDR3 sequence: CASSLTSGGELFF. Written as DNA, the CDR3 is TGTGCCAGCAGCCTCACTAGCGGCGGGGAGCTGTTTTTT.

The V call is TRBV29-1, the J call TRBJ1-4; weak D call: TRBD1 (5 bases). The CDR3 runs to 13 residues. V lost 6 bases and J lost 6, with 14 bases in between. Germline loops: CDR1 SQVTM, CDR2 ANQGSEA. CDR3 sequence (DNA): TGCAGCGTGGACCGGGGGGTTGATGAAAAACTGTTTTTT. It is translated as CSVDRGVDEKLFF.

This chain connects TRBV19 to TRBJ1-3; D ambiguous. This CDR3 has 14 amino acids. V was shortened by 5 bases and J by 0 bases, with 8 bases between the two germline ends. CDR1 is LNHDA and CDR2 is SQIVND in the germline V gene (reference sequence). CDR3 region: CASSPGSSGNTIYF. The DNA of the CDR3 is TGTGCCAGTAGTCCGGGGAGCTCTGGAAACACCATATATTTT. Filled out from reference TRBV19 and TRBJ1-3, the complete variable domain reads DGGITQSPKYLFRKEGQNVTLSCEQNLNHDAMYWYRQDPGQGLRLIYYSQIVNDFQKGDIAEGYSVSREKKESFPLTVTSAQKNPTAFYLCASSPGSSGNTIYFGEGSWLTVV.

J is TRBJ2-3 and V is TRBV6-5, with a possible D match to TRBD2 (7 bases). The germline CDR1 and CDR2 sequences are MNHEY and SVGAGI. The CDR3 extends over 16 amino acids. V gave up 2 bases and J gave up 2 bases, with 14 bases separating them. CDR3 sequence (DNA): TGTGCCAGCAGTTACCGCCTTCGGGGGGCCACAGATACGCAGTATTTT. This gives the protein CASSYRLRGATDTQYF.

The chain combines TRBV16 with TRBJ2-2; possibly TRBD2 for D (6 bases). The CDR3 is made up of 14 amino acids. The germline V gene has CDR1 KGHSY and CDR2 FQNENV. Trimming removed 0 bases from V and 8 bases from J, with 10 bases in between. The CDR3 region has the DNA TGTGCCAGCAGCCAATCGAGGGAGGAGGGGGAGCTGTTTTTT. Protein product: CASSQSREEGELFF.

This rearrangement joins TRBV29-1 to TRBJ2-2, with D possibly matching TRBD2 (5 bases). The germline V gene has CDR1 SQVTM and CDR2 ANQGSEA. Trimming took off 4 bases at V and 0 bases at J, with 12 bases between the two ends. The length of the CDR3 is 15 residues. The CDR3 bases are TGCAGCGTTGTACTACGGGGTGCGAACACCGGGGAGCTGTTTTTT. Residues: CSVVLRGANTGELFF.

The chain joins TRBV3-1 (or the pseudogene TRBV3-2) to TRBJ2-7; no reliable D call. This CDR3 contains 15 residues. The V end lost 0 bases, the J end lost 3 bases, and 12 bases lay between the germline ends. The germline gives CDR1 LGHDT, CDR2 YNNKEL (reference sequence). The CDR3 is CASSQEIMAFYEQYF. The CDR3, as DNA: TGTGCCAGCAGCCAAGAGATAATGGCTTTCTACGAGCAGTACTTC.

This sequence joins TRBV6-6 and TRBJ2-7, with 9 bases matching TRBD1. Losses at the gene ends were 0 bases for V and 6 bases for J; bases not matched to a gene: 0. This CDR3 region has 13 residues. The V gene's germline CDR1 is MNHNY and CDR2 SVGAGI (reference sequence). CDR3 sequence (DNA): TGTGCCAGCAGTTACTCGACAGGGGGCGAGCAGTACGTC. Residues: CASSYSTGGEQYV.